This T cell receptor beta chain was found in a study of beta chain features in type 1 diabetes. Trimming removed 4 bases from V and 4 bases from J; junction bases left unmatched: 6. CDR1 is SGHRS, CDR2 YFSETQ, per germline. The CDR3 contains 15 residues. All of the isolated RNA was reverse transcribed, so expressed TCRB transcripts were sequenced. Here immunoSEQ multiplex PCR was the method, and the copy in TCRdb shows in-frame clones only, minus some. The sample consists of approximately 150,000 clones, less than 11% of them appearing once. A note on this clone: Other nucleotide sequences in the sample specify the same CDR3.

This clonotype was sampled from a man aged 18 to 29 in good health. Material for sequencing was naive CD4+ T cells from blood. V usage is TRBV5-1 and J usage is TRBJ1-4; 8 bases are shared with TRBD1. CDR3 region: CASSPGQGLNEKLFF. DNA for the CDR3: TGCGCCAGCAGCCCAGGACAGGGCCTTAATGAAAAACTGTTTTTT.